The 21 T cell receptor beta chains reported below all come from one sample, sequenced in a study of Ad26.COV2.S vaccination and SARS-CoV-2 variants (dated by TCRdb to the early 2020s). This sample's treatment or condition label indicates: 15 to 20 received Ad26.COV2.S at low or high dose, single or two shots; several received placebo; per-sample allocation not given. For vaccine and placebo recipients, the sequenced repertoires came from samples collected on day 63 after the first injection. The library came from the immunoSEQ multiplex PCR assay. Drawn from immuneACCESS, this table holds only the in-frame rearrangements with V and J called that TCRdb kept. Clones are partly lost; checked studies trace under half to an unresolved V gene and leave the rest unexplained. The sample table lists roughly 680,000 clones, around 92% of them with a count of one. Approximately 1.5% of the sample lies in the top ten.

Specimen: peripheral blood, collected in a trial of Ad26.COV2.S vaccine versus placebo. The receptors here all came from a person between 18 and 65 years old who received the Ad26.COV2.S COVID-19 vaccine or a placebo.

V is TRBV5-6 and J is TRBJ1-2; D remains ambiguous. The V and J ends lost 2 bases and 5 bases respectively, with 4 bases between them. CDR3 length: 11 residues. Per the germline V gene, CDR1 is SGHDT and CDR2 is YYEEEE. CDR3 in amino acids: CASSFQYGYTF. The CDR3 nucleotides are TGTGCCAGCAGCTTCCAGTATGGCTACACCTTC.

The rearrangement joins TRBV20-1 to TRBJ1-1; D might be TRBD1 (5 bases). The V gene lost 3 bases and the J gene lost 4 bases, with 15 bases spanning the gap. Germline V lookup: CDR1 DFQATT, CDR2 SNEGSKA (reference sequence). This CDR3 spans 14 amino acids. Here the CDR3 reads CSASPGGFSTEAFF. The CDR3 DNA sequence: TGCAGTGCTAGTCCGGGGGGGTTTAGCACTGAAGCTTTCTTT.

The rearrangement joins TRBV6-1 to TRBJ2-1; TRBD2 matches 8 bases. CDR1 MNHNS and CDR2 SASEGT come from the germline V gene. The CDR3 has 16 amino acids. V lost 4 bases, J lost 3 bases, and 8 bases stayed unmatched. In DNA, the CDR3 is TGTGCCAGCAGTGCAGAGATAGCGGGGCTCTACAATGAGCAGTTCTTC. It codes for CASSAEIAGLYNEQFF.

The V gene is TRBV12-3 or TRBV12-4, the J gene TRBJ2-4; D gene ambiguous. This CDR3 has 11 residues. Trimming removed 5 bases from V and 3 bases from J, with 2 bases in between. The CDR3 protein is CASSIKNIQYF. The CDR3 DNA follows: TGTGCCAGCAGTATCAAAAACATTCAGTACTTC.

The CDR3 is CASSLARGGFYEQYF. The CDR3 bases are TGTGCCAGCAGCTTAGCGAGGGGGGGATTCTACGAGCAGTACTTC. This chain uses TRBV7-9 with TRBJ2-7, with D tentatively TRBD2 (7 bases). Germline V lookup: CDR1 SEHNR, CDR2 FQNEAQ (reference sequence). V gave up 0 bases and J gave up 3 bases, with 12 bases separating them. The length of the CDR3 is 15 residues.

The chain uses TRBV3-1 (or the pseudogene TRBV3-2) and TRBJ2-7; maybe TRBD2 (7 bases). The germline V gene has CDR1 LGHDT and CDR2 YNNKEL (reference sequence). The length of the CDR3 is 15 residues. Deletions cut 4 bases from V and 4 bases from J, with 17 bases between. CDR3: CASSLRGEGQYEQYF. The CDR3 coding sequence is TGTGCCAGCAGCCTAAGGGGGGAGGGCCAATACGAGCAGTACTTC.

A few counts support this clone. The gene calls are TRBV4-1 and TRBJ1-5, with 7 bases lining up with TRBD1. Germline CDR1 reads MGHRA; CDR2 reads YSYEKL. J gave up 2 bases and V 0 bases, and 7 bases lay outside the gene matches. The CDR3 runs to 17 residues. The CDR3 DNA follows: TGCGCCAGCAGCCAAGATCGACAGGGCTTTGGCAATCAGCCCCAGCATTTT. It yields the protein CASSQDRQGFGNQPQHF.

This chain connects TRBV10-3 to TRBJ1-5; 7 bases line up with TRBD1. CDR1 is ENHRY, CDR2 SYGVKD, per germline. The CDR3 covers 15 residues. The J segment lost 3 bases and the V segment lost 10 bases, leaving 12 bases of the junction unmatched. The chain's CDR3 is CATANLQGNNQPQHF. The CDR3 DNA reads TGTGCCACCGCTAACTTACAGGGGAACAATCAGCCCCAGCATTTT.

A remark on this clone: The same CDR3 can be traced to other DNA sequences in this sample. CDR3: CASSLLGGYGYTF. The CDR3 region has the DNA TGTGCCAGCAGTTTACTTGGGGGCTATGGCTACACCTTC. The chain has TRBV27 and TRBJ1-2, with a tentative D call TRBD1 (5 bases). CDR1 and CDR2 from the germline V gene are MNHEY and SMNVEV (reference sequence). The CDR3 runs 13 residues. V was cut by 2 bases and J by 4 bases, with 8 bases left in between.

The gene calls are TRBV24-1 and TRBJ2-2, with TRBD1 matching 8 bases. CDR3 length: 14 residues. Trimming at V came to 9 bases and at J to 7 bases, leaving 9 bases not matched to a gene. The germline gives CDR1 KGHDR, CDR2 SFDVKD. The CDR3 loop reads CATRWTGPVGELFF. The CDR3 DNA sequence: TGTGCCACCCGCTGGACAGGGCCGGTCGGGGAGCTGTTTTTT.

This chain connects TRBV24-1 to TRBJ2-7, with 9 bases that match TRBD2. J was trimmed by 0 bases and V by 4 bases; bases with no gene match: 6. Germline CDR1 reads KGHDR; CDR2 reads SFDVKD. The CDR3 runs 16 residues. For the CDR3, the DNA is TGTGCCACCAGTGACCCGACTAGCGGCTCCTCCTACGAGCAGTACTTC. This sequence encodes CATSDPTSGSSYEQYF.

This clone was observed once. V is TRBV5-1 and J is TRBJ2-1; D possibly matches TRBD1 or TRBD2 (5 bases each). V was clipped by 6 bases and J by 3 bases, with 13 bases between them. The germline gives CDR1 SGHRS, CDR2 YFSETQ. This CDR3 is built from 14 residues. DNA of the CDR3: TGCGCCAGCAATCCCGGGGCCATCTACAATGAGCAGTTCTTC. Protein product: CASNPGAIYNEQFF.

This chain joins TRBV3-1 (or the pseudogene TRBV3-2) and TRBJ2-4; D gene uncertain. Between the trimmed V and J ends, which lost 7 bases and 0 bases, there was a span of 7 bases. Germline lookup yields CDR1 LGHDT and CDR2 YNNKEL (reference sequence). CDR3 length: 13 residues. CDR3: CASKVGAKNIQYF. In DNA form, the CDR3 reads TGTGCCAGCAAGGTTGGAGCCAAAAACATTCAGTACTTC.

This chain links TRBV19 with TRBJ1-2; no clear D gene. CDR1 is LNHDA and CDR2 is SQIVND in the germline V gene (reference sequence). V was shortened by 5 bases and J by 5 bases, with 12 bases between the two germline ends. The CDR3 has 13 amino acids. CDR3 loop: CASSVQAEYGYTF. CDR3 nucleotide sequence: TGTGCCAGTAGTGTCCAGGCGGAGTATGGCTACACCTTC. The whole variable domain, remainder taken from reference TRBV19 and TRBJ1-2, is DGGITQSPKYLFRKEGQNVTLSCEQNLNHDAMYWYRQDPGQGLRLIYYSQIVNDFQKGDIAEGYSVSREKKESFPLTVTSAQKNPTAFYLCASSVQAEYGYTFGSGTRLTVV.

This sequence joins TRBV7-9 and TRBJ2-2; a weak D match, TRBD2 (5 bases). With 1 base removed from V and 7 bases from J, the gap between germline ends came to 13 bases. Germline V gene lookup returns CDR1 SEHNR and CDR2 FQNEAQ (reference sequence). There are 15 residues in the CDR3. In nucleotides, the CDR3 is TGTGCCAGCAGCTTAGTCGCGCTAGCCGGCGGGGAGCTGTTTTTT. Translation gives CASSLVALAGGELFF.

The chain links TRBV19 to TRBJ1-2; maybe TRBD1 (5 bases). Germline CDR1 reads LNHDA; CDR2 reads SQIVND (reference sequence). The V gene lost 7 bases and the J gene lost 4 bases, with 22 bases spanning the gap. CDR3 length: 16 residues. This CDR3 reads CASKENGHRGPYGYTF. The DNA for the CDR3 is TGTGCCAGTAAAGAGAATGGACATCGGGGCCCCTATGGCTACACCTTC.

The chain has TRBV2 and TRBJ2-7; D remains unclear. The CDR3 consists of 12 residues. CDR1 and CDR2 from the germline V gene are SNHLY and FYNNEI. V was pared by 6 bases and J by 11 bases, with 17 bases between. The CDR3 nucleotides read TGTGCCAGCAGCGTATTGGCAGTGGGAAAGTACTTC. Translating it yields CASSVLAVGKYF.

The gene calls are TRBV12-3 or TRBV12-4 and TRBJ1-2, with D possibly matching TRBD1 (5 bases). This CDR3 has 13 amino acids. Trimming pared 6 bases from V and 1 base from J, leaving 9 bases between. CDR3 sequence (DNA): TGTGCCAGCAGACGGGACCGTAACTATGGCTACACCTTC. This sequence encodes CASRRDRNYGYTF.

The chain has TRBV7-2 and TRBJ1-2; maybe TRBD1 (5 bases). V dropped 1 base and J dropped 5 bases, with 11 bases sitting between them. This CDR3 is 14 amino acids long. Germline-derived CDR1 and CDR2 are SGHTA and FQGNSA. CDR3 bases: TGTGCCAGCAGCTTAGGGGGGAGGGTTTATGGCTACACCTTC. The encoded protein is CASSLGGRVYGYTF.

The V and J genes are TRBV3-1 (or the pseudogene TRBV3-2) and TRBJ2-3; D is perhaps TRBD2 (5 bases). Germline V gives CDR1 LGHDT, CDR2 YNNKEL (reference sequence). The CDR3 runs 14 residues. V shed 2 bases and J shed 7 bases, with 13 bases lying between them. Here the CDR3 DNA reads TGTGCCAGCAGCCAACCAGCGGAGGTAAATACGCAGTATTTT. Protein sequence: CASSQPAEVNTQYF.

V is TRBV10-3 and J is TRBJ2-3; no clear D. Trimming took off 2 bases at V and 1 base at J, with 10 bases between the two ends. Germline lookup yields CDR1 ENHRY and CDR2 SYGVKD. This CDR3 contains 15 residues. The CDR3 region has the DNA TGTGCCATCAGTGAGGCAGGCACCGGCACAGATACGCAGTATTTT. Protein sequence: CAISEAGTGTDTQYF.